The 3 T cell receptor beta chains listed next were all sequenced from one sample in a study of glioma-infiltrating T cells after dendritic cell vaccination. TCRdb keeps only in-frame clones here, not all; method: immunoSEQ multiplex PCR. The sample has about 38,000 clones, approximately 82% seen once. Sequenced material: blood, taken before dendritic cell vaccination. These TCRs come from a human donor with glioblastoma.

This chain uses TRBV6-1 with TRBJ1-6; D perhaps matches TRBD1 (5 bases). The CDR3 consists of 13 residues. Trimming removed 6 bases from V and 7 bases from J, with 10 bases in between. In germline, CDR1 is MNHNS, CDR2 SASEGT. The CDR3 here is CASRDSGNSPLHF. CDR3 DNA sequence: TGTGCCAGCAGAGACAGTGGGAATTCACCCCTCCACTTT.

Points on this clone: Other DNA variants within this sample encode the same CDR3. This chain links TRBV6-6 with TRBJ1-6, with 7 bases aligning to TRBD1. The CDR3 sequence is 13 residues long. The germline CDR1 and CDR2 sequences are MNHNY and SVGAGI (reference sequence). The CDR3 nucleotides are TGTGTAGTACGACAGGGCTATAATTCACCCCTCCACTTT. Translating it yields CVVRQGYNSPLHF.

The chain couples TRBV9 to TRBJ1-2; 9 bases align to TRBD1. Germline loops: CDR1 SGDLS, CDR2 YYNGEE. Losses at the gene ends were 3 bases for V and 8 bases for J; bases not matched to a gene: 8. The CDR3 has 14 residues. CDR3 protein: CASSADRGNWGYTF. CDR3 coding DNA: TGTGCCAGCAGCGCCGACAGGGGGAACTGGGGCTACACCTTC.